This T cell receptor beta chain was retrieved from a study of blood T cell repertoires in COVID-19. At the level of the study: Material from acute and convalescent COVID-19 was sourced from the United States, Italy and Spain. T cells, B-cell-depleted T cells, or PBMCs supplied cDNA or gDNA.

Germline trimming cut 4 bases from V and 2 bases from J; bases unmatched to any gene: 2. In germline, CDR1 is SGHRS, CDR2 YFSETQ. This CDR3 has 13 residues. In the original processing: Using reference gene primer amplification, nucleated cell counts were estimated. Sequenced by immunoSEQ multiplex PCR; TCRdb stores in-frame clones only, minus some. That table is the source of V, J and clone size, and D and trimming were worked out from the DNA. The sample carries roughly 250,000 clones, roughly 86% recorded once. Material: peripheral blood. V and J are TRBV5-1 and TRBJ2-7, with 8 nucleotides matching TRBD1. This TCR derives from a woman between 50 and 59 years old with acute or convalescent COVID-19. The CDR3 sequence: CASSRTGTYEQYF. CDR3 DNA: TGCGCCAGCAGCCGGACAGGGACCTACGAGCAGTACTTC.